The 14 T cell receptor beta chains below come from one sample, sequenced in a study of persistence of HIV-infected CD4 T cells. These receptors' antigens are unknown. Sequencing used immunoSEQ version 4 in survey mode. The assay was immunoSEQ multiplex PCR, and TCRdb's table has in-frame clones only and misses some. The sample carries tens of thousands of clones, about four fifths recorded once. Cells were stimulated with overlapping HIV-1 Gag 15-mer peptides. CD40L-negative CD69-negative CD45RO-high memory CD4+ T cells were sorted as populations depleted of antigen-responding cells. The sample in question was CD4+ T cells sorted from PBMCs after approximately 19-hour stimulation, obtained from a patient who received antiretroviral therapy. The receptors shown here come from an adult man with HIV who was CMV-seropositive.

The J gene is TRBJ1-3, the V gene TRBV30; weak D call: TRBD1 (5 bases). The CDR3 loop spans 16 amino acids. Trimming cost V 4 bases and J 2 bases, with 18 bases left between them. The V gene's germline CDR1 is GTSNPN and CDR2 SVGIG (reference sequence). The CDR3: CAWTPRGRVAGNTIYF. The CDR3 nucleotides are TGTGCCTGGACCCCCCGGGGCAGGGTGGCTGGAAACACCATATATTTT.

The chain carries TRBV27 and TRBJ2-7, with D tentatively TRBD2 (6 bases). V lost 0 bases and J lost 11, with 14 bases in between. Germline CDR1 is MNHEY and CDR2 is SMNVEV (reference sequence). The CDR3 sequence is 13 residues long. Written as DNA, the CDR3 is TGTGCCAGCAGTTTATCGCTAACTCTAGCGAAGTACTTC. Protein: CASSLSLTLAKYF.

V usage is TRBV2 and J usage is TRBJ2-7, with D perhaps TRBD1 or TRBD2 (5 bases each). The CDR3 is 14 amino acids. Trimming removed 4 bases from V and 4 bases from J, with 14 bases in between. Germline V CDR1 and CDR2: SNHLY, FYNNEI. The CDR3 DNA is TGTGCCAGCAGTGTTCAGGGTGGCGGGTACGAGCAGTACTTC. Its protein is CASSVQGGGYEQYF. Full variable domain (outside the CDR3, taken from reference TRBV2 and TRBJ2-7): EPEVTQTPSHQVTQMGQEVILRCVPISNHLYFYWYRQILGQKVEFLVSFYNNEISEKSEIFDDQFSVERPDGSNFTLKIRSTKLEDSAMYFCASSVQGGGYEQYFGPGTRLTVT.

The chain uses TRBV30 and TRBJ1-1, with D perhaps TRBD1 (5 bases). Trimming took off 2 bases at V and 2 bases at J, with 9 bases between the two ends. The CDR3 has 13 amino acids. Germline values: CDR1 GTSNPN, CDR2 SVGIG (reference sequence). The CDR3 coding sequence is TGTGCCTGGAGTCTCCAGGGTAACACTGAAGCTTTCTTT. Translated, it gives CAWSLQGNTEAFF.

The gene calls are TRBV11-3 and TRBJ2-2; perhaps TRBD2 as D (6 bases). Germline CDR1 reads SGHNT; CDR2 reads YENEEA. Trimming shortened V by 2 bases and J by 1 base, and 8 bases separated the two germline ends. The CDR3 consists of 15 residues. The CDR3 reads CASSLYGRNTGELFF. In nucleotides, the CDR3 is TGTGCCAGCAGCTTATACGGGAGGAACACCGGGGAGCTGTTTTTT.

This clone was seen a few times. The chain uses TRBV7-2 and TRBJ1-3; D is uncertain. The V and J ends lost 3 bases and 5 bases respectively, with 14 bases between them. The germline V gene has CDR1 SGHTA and CDR2 FQGNSA. The CDR3 extends over 15 amino acids. CDR3 coding DNA: TGTGCCAGCAGCTTTCTGGGAGACCGGAGAAACACCATATATTTT. This translates into CASSFLGDRRNTIYF.

The chain recombines TRBV24-1 with TRBJ2-3; D not resolved. Trimming took 4 bases from V and 2 from J, leaving 12 bases between them. Looked up from germline, CDR1 is KGHDR and CDR2 is SFDVKD. The CDR3 extends over 15 amino acids. The CDR3 DNA follows: TGTGCCACCAGTGAAGGTTCCAAAGCCACAGATACGCAGTATTTT. Amino acids: CATSEGSKATDTQYF.

In its sample, this clone was seen a few times. The chain has TRBV7-2 and TRBJ1-2; no definite D call. Between the trimmed V and J ends, which lost 0 bases and 2 bases, there was a span of 10 bases. Germline CDR1 is SGHTA and CDR2 is FQGNSA. The CDR3 runs 15 residues. The CDR3 DNA reads as TGTGCCAGCAGCTTAGCTGGCAGCCTAAACTATGGCTACACCTTC. Residues: CASSLAGSLNYGYTF.

The CDR3 DNA reads as TGTGCCAGCAGTTACGCCTTTTCGGGACAGCAGAATGGCTACACCTTC. This sequence encodes CASSYAFSGQQNGYTF. The chain has TRBV6-2 or TRBV6-3 and TRBJ1-2; 7 bases map to TRBD1. The CDR3 has 16 amino acids. The J segment lost 6 bases and the V segment lost 2 bases, leaving 12 bases of the junction unmatched. CDR1 is MNHEY and CDR2 is SVGEGT in the germline V gene.

The chain recombines TRBV25-1 with TRBJ2-5; the D gene is possibly TRBD1 (5 bases). Trimming left V 1 base short and J 2 bases short, with 11 bases between. The length of the CDR3 is 15 residues. In germline, CDR1 is MGHDK, CDR2 SYGVNS. CDR3 coding DNA: TGTGCCAGCAGTGAATCCAGGGTCCCTCAAGAGACCCAGTACTTC. Translating it yields CASSESRVPQETQYF.

The CDR3 reads CASSPRPDPNTEAFF. As DNA, the CDR3 is TGTGCCAGCTCACCACGTCCAGACCCAAACACTGAAGCTTTCTTT. The chain combines TRBV18 with TRBJ1-1; D remains ambiguous. There are 15 residues in the CDR3. Trimming left V 1 base short and J 2 bases short, with 11 bases between. Germline assignment: CDR1 KGHSH and CDR2 LQKENI.

The chain uses TRBV18 and TRBJ2-5; D is undetermined. V lost 4 bases and J 4 bases, leaving 10 bases between the germline ends. The CDR3 runs 13 residues. Germline CDR1 reads KGHSH; CDR2 reads LQKENI. The CDR3 is CASSRVIGETQYF. CDR3 sequence (DNA): TGTGCCAGCTCACGCGTCATCGGAGAGACCCAGTACTTC.

The chain has TRBV19 and TRBJ2-3; 10 bases match TRBD2. Germline CDR1 and CDR2: LNHDA and SQIVND (reference sequence). Trimming took 4 bases from V and 2 from J; bases not matched to a gene: 6. This CDR3 region has 16 residues. The CDR3 DNA sequence: TGTGCCAGTAGTAGACGACTAGCGGGCGTCACAGATACGCAGTATTTT. Protein: CASSRRLAGVTDTQYF.

This clone is classed as medium-sized. The chain couples TRBV4-1 to TRBJ1-1; 7 nucleotides line up with TRBD1. The CDR3 extends over 14 amino acids. CDR1 is MGHRA, CDR2 YSYEKL, per germline. Unmatched junction bases numbered 4, after V lost 2 bases and J lost 4 bases. The CDR3 sequence: CASSQPRDSTEAFF. The CDR3 DNA reads TGCGCCAGCAGCCAACCCCGGGACAGCACTGAAGCTTTCTTT.